The 17 T cell receptor beta chains below all came from one sample that was sequenced in a study of vaccination effects on CD4 cells after COVID-19. Antigens of these TCRs are unknown. Produced via immunoSEQ multiplex PCR; TCRdb's table is partial and in-frame only. The sample lists 15,000 or so clones, about 80% occurring once. Prior to sequencing, the ViraFEST assay stimulated PBMC with viral peptide pools, which expanded the antigen-specific CD4+ T cells. Around day 10 of culture, CD4+ T cells were separated out. From March to December 2020, the person had a SARS-CoV-2 infection that was confirmed by PCR. Participants completed two doses of the BNT162b2 or mRNA-1273 vaccine. The source was CD4+ T cells from PBMCs cultured with SARS-CoV-2 spike peptides, collected after COVID-19 vaccination. The receptors were gathered from a human donor who had a prior SARS-CoV-2 infection.

V gene TRBV18 combines with J gene TRBJ1-1; D gene uncertain. This CDR3 contains 15 residues. CDR1 KGHSH and CDR2 LQKENI come from the germline V gene. V was trimmed by 0 bases and J by 2 bases, leaving 10 bases between them. The DNA of the CDR3 is TGTGCCAGCTCACCACCTAAGACGGGAAACACTGAAGCTTTCTTT. As protein: CASSPPKTGNTEAFF.

The V gene is TRBV24-1, the J gene TRBJ2-7; possibly TRBD1 for D (6 bases). Trimming shortened V by 7 bases and J by 6 bases, and 15 bases separated the two germline ends. Germline V gene data show CDR1 as KGHDR and CDR2 as SFDVKD. CDR3 length equals 13 residues. DNA of the CDR3: TGTGCCACCAGCCGTTCAGGGGTAGGCGAGCAGTACTTC. Its protein is CATSRSGVGEQYF.

This chain connects TRBV21-1 to TRBJ1-5. TRBV21-1 corresponds to a pseudogene. This CDR3 has 14 residues. CDR3 nucleotides: TGTGCCAGCAGCAAATGTGGGAACAATCAGCCCCAGCATTTT. It encodes CASSKCGNNQPQHF.

This clone showed up just a few times. CDR3: CAWRAAGQGRYEQYF. CDR3 in DNA: TGTGCCTGGAGAGCCGCCGGGCAGGGACGGTACGAGCAGTACTTC. This chain links TRBV30 with TRBJ2-7, with D possibly called TRBD1 or TRBD2 (5 bases each). The germline V and J ends were trimmed by 3 bases and 4 bases, with 19 bases remaining between them. Germline CDR1 is GTSNPN and CDR2 is SVGIG (reference sequence). This CDR3 region has 15 residues.

This clone was counted a single time. The chain uses TRBV7-2 and TRBJ2-7; 7 nucleotides align to TRBD2. CDR3 length: 12 residues. Per germline, CDR1 SGHTA and CDR2 FQGNSA. Trimming at V came to 1 base and at J to 7 bases, leaving 1 base not matched to a gene. The DNA of the CDR3 is TGTGCCAGCAGCTTAGGGGGGGGAGAGCAGTACTTC. This gives the protein CASSLGGGEQYF.

The V call is TRBV11-1, the J call TRBJ2-5, with TRBD2 matching 8 bases. The CDR3 is made up of 16 amino acids. Germline CDR1 and CDR2: SGHAT and FQDESV (reference sequence). Unmatched junction bases numbered 12, after V lost 5 bases and J lost 4 bases. The CDR3, as DNA: TGTGCCAGCAGCCCCCGTAGCGGGATAGGCGGAGAGACCCAGTACTTC. This translates into CASSPRSGIGGETQYF.

The V gene is TRBV18, the J gene TRBJ2-7; TRBD2 matches 8 bases. Germline V lookup: CDR1 KGHSH, CDR2 LQKENI. V gave up 3 bases and J gave up 5 bases; unmatched junction bases: 15. This CDR3 has 17 amino acids. CDR3 sequence reads: CASSPLGGLAGTHEQYF. DNA for the CDR3: TGTGCCAGCTCACCCCTTGGGGGGCTAGCGGGCACCCACGAGCAGTACTTC.

The rearrangement links TRBV29-1 to TRBJ2-2, with TRBD1 matching 8 bases. From germline, CDR1 is SQVTM and CDR2 ANQGSEA. With V trimmed by 7 bases and J by 4 bases, 17 bases remained unmatched. The CDR3 runs to 17 residues. The CDR3 protein is CSAANQGQGKGTGELFF. The CDR3 region has the DNA TGCAGCGCCGCCAATCAAGGACAGGGTAAAGGCACCGGGGAGCTGTTTTTT.

This clone showed up just a few times. At one boundary the junction diverges from the germline segment, which might be a read error. The chain has TRBV3-1 (or the pseudogene TRBV3-2) and TRBJ2-1; TRBD2 matches 8 bases. The length of the CDR3 is 20 residues. Germline assignment: CDR1 LGHDT and CDR2 YNNKEL (reference sequence). CDR3: CASSEDVGRAGEGAYNEQFF. For the CDR3, the DNA is TGTGCCAGCAGCGAAGACGTCGGGAGGGCCGGAGAGGGTGCCTACAATGAGCAGTTCTTC.

The chain combines TRBV14 with TRBJ2-6; 9 positions match TRBD1. V shed 5 bases, J shed 0 bases, and the junction held 8 bases outside the gene matches. This CDR3 has 18 residues. Germline lookup yields CDR1 SGHDN and CDR2 FVKESK. CDR3 coding DNA: TGTGCCAGCAGCTACGGACAGGGGCCGAGCTCTGGGGCCAACGTCCTGACTTTC. Encoded protein: CASSYGQGPSSGANVLTF.

The chain couples TRBV6-6 to TRBJ2-3; TRBD2 agrees at 7 bases. V trimming: 2 bases; J trimming: 4 bases; junction bases outside the gene matches: 3. The CDR3 contains 14 residues. Germline V gives CDR1 MNHNY, CDR2 SVGAGI (reference sequence). CDR3 bases: TGTGCCAGCAGTTACGGGACTATCTCAGATACGCAGTATTTT. Its protein is CASSYGTISDTQYF.

The chain couples TRBV6-2 or TRBV6-3 to TRBJ1-1, with no clear D. The germline CDR1 and CDR2 sequences are MNHEY and SVGEGT. This CDR3 is built from 13 residues. V lost 2 bases, J lost 5 bases, and 9 bases lay in between. The CDR3 region is CASSYGPGTEAFF. The CDR3 region has the DNA TGTGCCAGCAGTTACGGACCGGGGACTGAAGCTTTCTTT.

This chain links TRBV3-1 (or the pseudogene TRBV3-2) with TRBJ1-3, with D tentatively TRBD1 (5 bases). Per germline, CDR1 LGHDT and CDR2 YNNKEL (reference sequence). The CDR3 is 18 residues long. With 7 bases removed from V and 3 bases from J, the gap between germline ends came to 25 bases. In nucleotides, the CDR3 is TGTGCCAGCACACACCTAAAGACGGGGGGGGGTTTTGGAAACACCATATATTTT. Translated: CASTHLKTGGGFGNTIYF.

This chain uses TRBV6-5 with TRBJ1-3; D gene unclear. This CDR3 contains 13 residues. V shed 7 bases and J shed 2 bases, with 9 bases lying between them. Germline-derived CDR1 and CDR2 are MNHEY and SVGAGI. The CDR3 nucleotides are TGTGCCAGCAAGTCGGGTCCTGGAAACACCATATATTTT. This encodes CASKSGPGNTIYF.

This clone appeared a single time. The V and J genes are TRBV5-5 and TRBJ1-1; no clear D. V lost 0 bases and J lost 3, with 12 bases in between. CDR1 SGHKS and CDR2 YYEKEE come from the germline V gene (reference sequence). This CDR3 spans 15 amino acids. CDR3 sequence: CASSLVVGKDTEAFF. Written as DNA, the CDR3 is TGTGCCAGCAGCTTGGTTGTAGGGAAGGACACTGAAGCTTTCTTT.

CDR3 nucleotides: TGCGCCAGCAGCTGCTGGACGAGGACTAGCGGGGGGGCAATCCAAGAGACCCAGTACTTC. It codes for CASSCWTRTSGGAIQETQYF. The rearrangement joins TRBV5-1 to TRBJ2-5; 15 nucleotides agree with TRBD2. V shed 3 bases and J 1 base; nucleotides not matched to a gene: 13. The germline V gene encodes CDR1 SGHRS and CDR2 YFSETQ. This CDR3 region has 20 residues.

CDR3 sequence: CASSLTSGEYTDTQYF. CDR3 DNA: TGCGCCAGCAGCTTGACTAGCGGGGAGTACACAGATACGCAGTATTTT. V is TRBV5-1 and J is TRBJ2-3; 10 nucleotides line up with TRBD2. V was pared by 1 base and J by 2 bases, with 4 bases of the junction left unmatched. Germline values: CDR1 SGHRS, CDR2 YFSETQ. The CDR3 has 16 residues.